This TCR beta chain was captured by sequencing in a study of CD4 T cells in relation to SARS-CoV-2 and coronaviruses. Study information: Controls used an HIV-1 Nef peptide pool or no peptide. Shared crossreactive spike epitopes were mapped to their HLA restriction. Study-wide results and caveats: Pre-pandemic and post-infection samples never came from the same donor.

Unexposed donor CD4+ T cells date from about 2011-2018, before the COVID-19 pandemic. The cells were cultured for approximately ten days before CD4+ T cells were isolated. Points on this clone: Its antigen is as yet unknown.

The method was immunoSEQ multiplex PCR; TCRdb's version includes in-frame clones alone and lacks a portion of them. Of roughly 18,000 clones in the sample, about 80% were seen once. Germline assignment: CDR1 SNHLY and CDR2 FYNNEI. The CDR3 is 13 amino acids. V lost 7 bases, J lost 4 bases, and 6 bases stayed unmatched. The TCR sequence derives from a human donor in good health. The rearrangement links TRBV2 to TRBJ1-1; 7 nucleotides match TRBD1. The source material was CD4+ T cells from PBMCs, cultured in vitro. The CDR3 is CASKPDRLTEAFF. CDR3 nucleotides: TGTGCCAGCAAGCCGGACAGGCTCACTGAAGCTTTCTTT.